This T cell receptor (beta chain) was found in a study of blood T cells in healthy people across ages. Then a second PCR, running roughly 7 to 11 cycles, was carried out with a sample-barcoded 5' primer and a J-beta primer mix. One entry per CDR3 protein results from TCRdb running MiXCR on the 5' RACE reads. Here the sample spans 1.5 million or so distinct CDR3 sequences, roughly 45% being singletons. Donors gave about 10 milliliters of peripheral blood apiece. Per germline, CDR1 KGHDR and CDR2 SFDVKD. The trim removed 4 bases at V and 6 bases at J, leaving 14 bases unmatched. The CDR3 has 17 amino acids. Note on this clonotype: Its specificity is not known.

General observations from the study: Donor CMV status, an unknown factor, possibly confounded changes in expanded clonotypes. Significant beta diversity loss was already apparent by age approximately 38, declining roughly linearly.

Sample: blood. This sequence joins TRBV24-1 and TRBJ2-3; 8 bases align to TRBD2. This clonotype was sampled from a woman between 18 and 29 years old in good health. Here the CDR3 reads CATSDPGNSGGTDTQYF. CDR3 in DNA: TGTGCCACCAGTGACCCCGGTAACAGCGGGGGTACCGATACGCAGTATTTT.